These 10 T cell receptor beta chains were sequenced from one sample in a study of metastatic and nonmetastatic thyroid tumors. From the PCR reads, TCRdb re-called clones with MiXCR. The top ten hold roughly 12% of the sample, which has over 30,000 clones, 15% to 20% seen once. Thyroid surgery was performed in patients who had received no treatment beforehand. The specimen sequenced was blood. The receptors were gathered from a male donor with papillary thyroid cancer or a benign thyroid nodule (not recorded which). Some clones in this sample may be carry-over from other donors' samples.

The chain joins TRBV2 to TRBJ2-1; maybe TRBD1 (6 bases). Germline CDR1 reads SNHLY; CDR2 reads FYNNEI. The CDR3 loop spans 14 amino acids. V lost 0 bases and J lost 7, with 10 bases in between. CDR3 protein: CASSEALQGNEQFF. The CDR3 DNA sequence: TGTGCCAGCAGTGAAGCGCTTCAGGGGAATGAGCAGTTCTTC.

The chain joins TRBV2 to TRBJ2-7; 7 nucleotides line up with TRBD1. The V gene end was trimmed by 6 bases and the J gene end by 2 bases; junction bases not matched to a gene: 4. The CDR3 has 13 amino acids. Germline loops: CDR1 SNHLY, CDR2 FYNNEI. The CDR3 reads CASSAGTAYEQYF. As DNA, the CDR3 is TGTGCCAGCAGCGCTGGGACAGCCTACGAGCAGTACTTC.

The CDR3: CASSTRQFHAGELFF. The CDR3, as DNA: TGTGCCAGCAGTACCCGACAGTTTCACGCCGGGGAGCTGTTTTTT. The V gene is TRBV6-5, the J gene TRBJ2-2, with D perhaps TRBD1 (5 bases). Germline V gene lookup returns CDR1 MNHEY and CDR2 SVGAGI. The CDR3 consists of 15 residues. Trimming removed 5 bases from V and 6 bases from J, with 16 bases in between.

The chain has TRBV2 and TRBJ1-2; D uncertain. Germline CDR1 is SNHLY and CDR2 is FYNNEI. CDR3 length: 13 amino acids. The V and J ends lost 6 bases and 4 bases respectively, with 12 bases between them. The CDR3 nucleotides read TGTGCCAGCAGGGCGGACGGACCCTATGGCTACACCTTC. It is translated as CASRADGPYGYTF. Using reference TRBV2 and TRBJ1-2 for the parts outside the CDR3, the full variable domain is EPEVTQTPSHQVTQMGQEVILRCVPISNHLYFYWYRQILGQKVEFLVSFYNNEISEKSEIFDDQFSVERPDGSNFTLKIRSTKLEDSAMYFCASRADGPYGYTFGSGTRLTVV.

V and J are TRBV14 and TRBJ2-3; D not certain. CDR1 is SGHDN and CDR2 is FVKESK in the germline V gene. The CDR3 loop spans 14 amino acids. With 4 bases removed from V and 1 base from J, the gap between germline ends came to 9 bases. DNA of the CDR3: TGTGCCAGCAGCCGGTTCCCTCGCACAGATACGCAGTATTTT. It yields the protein CASSRFPRTDTQYF.

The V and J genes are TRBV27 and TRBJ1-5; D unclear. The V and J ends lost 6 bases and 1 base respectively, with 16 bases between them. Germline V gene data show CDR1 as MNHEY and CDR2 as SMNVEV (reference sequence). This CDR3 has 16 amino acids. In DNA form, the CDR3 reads TGTGCCAGCAGACCCTTGGCGCAGTACAGCAATCAGCCCCAGCATTTT. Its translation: CASRPLAQYSNQPQHF.

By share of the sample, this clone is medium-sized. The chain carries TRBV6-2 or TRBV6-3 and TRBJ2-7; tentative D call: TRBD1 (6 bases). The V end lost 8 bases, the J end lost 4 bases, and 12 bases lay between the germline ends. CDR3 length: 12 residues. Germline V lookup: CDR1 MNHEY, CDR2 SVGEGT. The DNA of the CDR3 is TGTGCCAGCGGGGACACAGGGTACGAGCAGTACTTC. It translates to CASGDTGYEQYF.

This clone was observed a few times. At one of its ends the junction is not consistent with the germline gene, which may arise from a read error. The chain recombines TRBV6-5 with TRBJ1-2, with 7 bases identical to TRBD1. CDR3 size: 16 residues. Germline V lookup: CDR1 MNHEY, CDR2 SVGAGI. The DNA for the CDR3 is TGTGTCAGCAGCTATATAAGGAAAGGGGGCGGCTATGGCTACACCTTC. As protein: CVSSYIRKGGGYGYTF.

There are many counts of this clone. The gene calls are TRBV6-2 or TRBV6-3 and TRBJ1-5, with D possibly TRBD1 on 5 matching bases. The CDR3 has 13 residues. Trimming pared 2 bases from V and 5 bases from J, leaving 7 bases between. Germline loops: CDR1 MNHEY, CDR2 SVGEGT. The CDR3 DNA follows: TGTGCCAGCAGTTACAGGGGCGATCAGCCCCAGCATTTT. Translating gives CASSYRGDQPQHF.

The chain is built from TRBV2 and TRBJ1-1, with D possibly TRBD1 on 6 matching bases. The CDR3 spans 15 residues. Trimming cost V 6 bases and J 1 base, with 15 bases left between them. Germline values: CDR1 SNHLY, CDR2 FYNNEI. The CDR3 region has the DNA TGTGCCAGCAGAGCAGGGTTGACAGGGAACACTGAAGCTTTCTTT. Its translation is CASRAGLTGNTEAFF.